Here is one TCR beta chain with its context. Its antigen is currently unknown. Germline assignment: CDR1 LGHNT and CDR2 FRNRAP. With V trimmed by 0 bases and J by 1 base, 5 bases remained unmatched. The CDR3 contains 17 residues. This entry is derived from a study of cytotoxic CD8 clonotypes in ibrutinib-treated CLL. Study-level findings and limits: Clonality increased with ibrutinib response but returned toward baseline at progression.

Clones were read by immunoSEQ multiplex PCR, and TCRdb kept only the in-frame ones, dropping some. The sample has tens of thousands of clones, approximately 70% seen once. Sequenced material: PBMCs, taken after 12 months of ibrutinib treatment. This clonotype was obtained from a human donor with chronic lymphocytic leukemia. This rearrangement joins TRBV12-5 to TRBJ1-5; 8 bases are a match to TRBD1. The CDR3 region is CASGLVLRQGSNQPQHF. CDR3 DNA sequence: TGTGCTAGTGGTTTGGTATTGAGACAGGGGAGCAATCAGCCCCAGCATTTT.